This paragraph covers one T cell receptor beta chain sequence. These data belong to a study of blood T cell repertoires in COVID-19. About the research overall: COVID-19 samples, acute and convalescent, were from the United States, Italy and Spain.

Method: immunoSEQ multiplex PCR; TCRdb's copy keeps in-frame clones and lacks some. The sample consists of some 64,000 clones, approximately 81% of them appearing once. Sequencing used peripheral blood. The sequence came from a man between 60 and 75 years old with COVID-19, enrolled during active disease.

CDR3 residues: CASSSGLAWSYEQYF. The CDR3 DNA follows: TGTGCCAGCAGTTCAGGACTAGCGTGGTCCTACGAGCAGTACTTC. The V and J genes are TRBV6-5 and TRBJ2-7, with TRBD2 matching 9 bases. The germline V gene has CDR1 MNHEY and CDR2 SVGAGI. This CDR3 has 15 residues. J gave up 1 base and V 4 bases, and 5 bases lay outside the gene matches.